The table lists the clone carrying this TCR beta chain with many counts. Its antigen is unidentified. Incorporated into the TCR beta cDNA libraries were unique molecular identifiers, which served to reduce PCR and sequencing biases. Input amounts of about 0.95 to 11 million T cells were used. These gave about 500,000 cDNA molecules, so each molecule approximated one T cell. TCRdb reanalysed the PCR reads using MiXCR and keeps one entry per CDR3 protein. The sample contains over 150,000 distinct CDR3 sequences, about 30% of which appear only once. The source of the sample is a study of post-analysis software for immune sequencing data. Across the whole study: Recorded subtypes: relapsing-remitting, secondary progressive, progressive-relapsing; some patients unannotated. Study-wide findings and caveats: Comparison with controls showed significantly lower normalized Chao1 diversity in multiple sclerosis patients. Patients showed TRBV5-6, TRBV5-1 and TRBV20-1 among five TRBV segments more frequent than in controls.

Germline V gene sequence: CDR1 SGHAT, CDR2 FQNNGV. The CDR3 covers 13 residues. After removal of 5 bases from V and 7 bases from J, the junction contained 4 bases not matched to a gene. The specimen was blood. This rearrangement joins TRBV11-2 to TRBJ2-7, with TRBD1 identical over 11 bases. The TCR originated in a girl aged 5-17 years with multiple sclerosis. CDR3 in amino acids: CASSRDRGSEQYF. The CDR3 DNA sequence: TGTGCCAGCAGCCGGGACAGGGGGAGTGAGCAGTACTTC.